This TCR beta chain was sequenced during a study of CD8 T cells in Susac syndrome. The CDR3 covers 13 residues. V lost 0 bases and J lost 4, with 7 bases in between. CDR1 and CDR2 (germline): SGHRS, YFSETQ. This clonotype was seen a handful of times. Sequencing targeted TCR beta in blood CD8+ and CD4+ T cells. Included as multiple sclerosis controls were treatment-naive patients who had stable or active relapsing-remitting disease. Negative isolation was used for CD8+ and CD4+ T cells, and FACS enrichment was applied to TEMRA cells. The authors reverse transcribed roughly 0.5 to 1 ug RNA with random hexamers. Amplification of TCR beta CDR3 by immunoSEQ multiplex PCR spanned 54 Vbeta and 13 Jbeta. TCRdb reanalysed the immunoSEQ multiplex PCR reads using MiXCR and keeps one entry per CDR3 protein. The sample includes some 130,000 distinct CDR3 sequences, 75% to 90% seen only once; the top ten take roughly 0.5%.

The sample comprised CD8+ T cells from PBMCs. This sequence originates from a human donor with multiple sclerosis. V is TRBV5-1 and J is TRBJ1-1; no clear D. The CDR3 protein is CASSLDSGTEAFF. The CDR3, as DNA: TGCGCCAGCAGCTTGGATAGTGGCACTGAAGCTTTCTTT. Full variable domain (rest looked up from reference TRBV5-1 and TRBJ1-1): KAGVTQTPRYLIKTRGQQVTLSCSPISGHRSVSWYQQTPGQGLQFLFEYFSETQRNKGNFPGRFSGRQFSNSRSEMNVSTLELGDSALYLCASSLDSGTEAFFGQGTRLTVV.